Below are 15 T cell receptor beta chains sequenced from a single sample in a study of human CD8 memory T cell subsets. The authors made TCR beta libraries using UMI-labeled 5' RACE. TCRdb re-called the 5' RACE reads; one entry per CDR3 protein, DNA not given. This sample's table reports roughly 9,800 distinct CDR3 sequences. Sequenced material: CD8+ stem-like memory T cells (TSCM and TCM) sorted from PBMCs. The subset: stem-like memory CD8 T cells (TSTEM), CCR7+ PD-1- TIGIT-. These receptors came from a human donor in good health.

The J gene is TRBJ2-4, the V gene TRBV20-1. The V gene's germline CDR1 is DFQATT and CDR2 SNEGSKA (reference sequence). The CDR3 covers 14 residues. CDR3: CSARDVPRTNIQYF.

The chain carries TRBV20-1 and TRBJ1-4. This CDR3 is built from 12 residues. Germline V gene sequence: CDR1 DFQATT, CDR2 SNEGSKA (reference sequence). CDR3 loop: CSAAGEGEKLFF.

V and J are TRBV7-9 and TRBJ2-3; TCRdb gives TRBD2 as the D gene, but with no DNA this cannot be confirmed. This CDR3 has 14 amino acids. The germline V gene has CDR1 SEHNR and CDR2 FQNEAQ (reference sequence). The CDR3 here is CASSFAGGMDTQYF. Full variable domain (remainder filled in from reference TRBV7-9 and TRBJ2-3): DTGVSQNPRHKITKRGQNVTFRCDPISEHNRLYWYRQTLGQGPEFLTYFQNEAQLEKSRLLSDRFSAERPKGSFSTLEIQRTEQGDSAMYLCASSFAGGMDTQYFGPGTRLTVL.

The V gene is TRBV15, the J gene TRBJ2-3; lacking DNA, the TRBD1 call made by TCRdb goes unchecked. Germline lookup yields CDR1 LNHNV and CDR2 YYDKDF (reference sequence). The CDR3 runs to 15 residues. CDR3 in amino acids: CATSRTGAEADTQYF.

This clonotype registers medium-sized by frequency. V usage is TRBV15 and J usage is TRBJ1-1. CDR3 length: 18 amino acids. Looked up from germline, CDR1 is LNHNV and CDR2 is YYDKDF (reference sequence). The CDR3 protein is CATSRDRKAGLLNTEAFF.

Here the CDR3 reads CASSLGFSNEKETQYF. The chain couples TRBV5-6 to TRBJ2-5. Germline V lookup: CDR1 SGHDT, CDR2 YYEEEE. The CDR3 length is 16 residues. Full variable domain (outside the CDR3, taken from reference TRBV5-6 and TRBJ2-5): DAGVTQSPTHLIKTRGQQVTLRCSPKSGHDTVSWYQQALGQGPQFIFQYYEEEERQRGNFPDRFSGHQFPNYSSELNVNALLLGDSALYLCASSLGFSNEKETQYFGPGTRLLVL.

V usage is TRBV19 and J usage is TRBJ1-2; TCRdb picks TRBD1, but there is no DNA to check that call. CDR3 length: 13 amino acids. Germline V gene data show CDR1 as LNHDA and CDR2 as SQIVND (reference sequence). The CDR3 spells CASSIRTGYGYTF.

The rearrangement uses TRBV11-2 and TRBJ2-1; TCRdb proposes TRBD2, but this gene call is untestable without DNA. Germline V gives CDR1 SGHAT, CDR2 FQNNGV. This CDR3 region has 15 residues. The CDR3 spells CASSSPSGSYNEQFF. The variable domain in full, completed from reference TRBV11-2 and TRBJ2-1, reads EAGVAQSPRYKIIEKRQSVAFWCNPISGHATLYWYQQILGQGPKLLIQFQNNGVVDDSQLPKDRFSAERLKGVDSTLKIQPAKLEDSAVYLCASSSPSGSYNEQFFGPGTRLTVL.

J is TRBJ2-2 and V is TRBV14. This CDR3 is built from 13 residues. Germline V CDR1 and CDR2: SGHDN, FVKESK. CDR3 region: CASSHLNTGELFF.

This chain links TRBV3-1 with TRBJ2-3. Looked up from germline, CDR1 is LGHDT and CDR2 is YNNKEL (reference sequence). This CDR3 has 14 amino acids. CDR3 sequence reads: CASSQDLGTDTQYF.

CDR3 sequence reads: CASSQGADNYEQYF. The chain recombines TRBV3-1 with TRBJ2-7; checking the TCRdb D call of TRBD1 is not possible without DNA. The CDR3 runs to 14 residues. CDR1 is LGHDT and CDR2 is YNNKEL in the germline V gene (reference sequence).

By frequency, this clonotype is medium-sized (0.01 to 0.1%). This sequence joins TRBV13 and TRBJ1-2; TCRdb reports TRBD1, a call that lacks DNA to check it against. The germline V gene has CDR1 PRHDT and CDR2 FYEKMQ (reference sequence). The CDR3 consists of 13 residues. CDR3 protein: CASSLPGNYGYTF.

The V call is TRBV6-2 or TRBV6-3, the J call TRBJ2-1; TCRdb returns TRBD2, unconfirmable since there is no DNA. Germline V gene data show CDR1 as MNHEY and CDR2 as SVGEGT. This CDR3 has 16 residues. The CDR3 spells CASSYEAGNYYNEQFF.

The chain carries TRBV12-3 or TRBV12-4 and TRBJ1-4; TCRdb proposes TRBD1, but this gene call is untestable without DNA. This CDR3 comprises 14 residues. CDR3 region: CASRGDALNEKLFF.

This chain uses TRBV7-6 with TRBJ2-7. Germline V gene sequence: CDR1 SGHVS, CDR2 FNYEAQ. This CDR3 has 14 residues. CDR3 sequence reads: CASSLGPVPYEQYF. Based on the CDR3 plus reference TRBV7-6 and TRBJ2-7, the full variable domain is GAGVSQSPRYKVTKRGQDVALRCDPISGHVSLYWYRQALGQGPEFLTYFNYEAQQDKSGLPNDRFSAERPEGSISTLTIQRTEQRDSAMYRCASSLGPVPYEQYFGPGTRLTVT.